The clone carrying this TCR beta chain appeared a few times. Its antigen is still unknown. This record belongs to a study of blood T cells in healthy people across ages. Study-level information: Template switching captured about one barcoded beta molecule per two T cells. General study points: With age, beta diversity per million T cells declined roughly linearly, significantly by about 40.

Isolating PBMCs gave at least 6 million of these cells per sample. The second PCR ran roughly 7 to 11 cycles with a sample-barcoded 5' primer and J-beta primers. Sequencing of every sample gave 3 million or more CDR3-containing paired-end reads. One entry per CDR3 protein, called by TCRdb with MiXCR from the 5' RACE reads. The profile shows more than 800,000 distinct CDR3 sequences, around 28% of them singletons. V dropped 4 bases and J dropped 4 bases, with 15 bases sitting between them. The germline CDR1 and CDR2 sequences are SGHTS and YDEGEE. This CDR3 is built from 15 residues. Sample: blood. The genes are TRBV5-8 and TRBJ1-5; D may be TRBD1 (6 bases). This clonotype was obtained from a woman older than 75 in good health. Written as DNA, the CDR3 is TGTGCCAGCAGCGCGCACAGGGTTCAAAATCAGCCCCAGCATTTT. As protein: CASSAHRVQNQPQHF.